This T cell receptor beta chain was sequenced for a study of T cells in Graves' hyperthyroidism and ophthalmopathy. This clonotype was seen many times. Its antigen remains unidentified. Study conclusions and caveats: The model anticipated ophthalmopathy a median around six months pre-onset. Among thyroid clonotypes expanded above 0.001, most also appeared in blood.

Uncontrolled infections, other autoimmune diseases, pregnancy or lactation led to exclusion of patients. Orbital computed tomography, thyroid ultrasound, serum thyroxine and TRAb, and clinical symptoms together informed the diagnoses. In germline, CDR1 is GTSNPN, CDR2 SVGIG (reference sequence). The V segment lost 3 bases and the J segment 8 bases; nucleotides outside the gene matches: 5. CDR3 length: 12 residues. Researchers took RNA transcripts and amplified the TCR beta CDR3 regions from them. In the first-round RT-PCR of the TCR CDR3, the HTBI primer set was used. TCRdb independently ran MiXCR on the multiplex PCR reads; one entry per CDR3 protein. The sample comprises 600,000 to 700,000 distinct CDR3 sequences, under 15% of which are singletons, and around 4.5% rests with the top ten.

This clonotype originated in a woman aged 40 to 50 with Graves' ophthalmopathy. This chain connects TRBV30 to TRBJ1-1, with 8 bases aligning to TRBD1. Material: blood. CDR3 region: CAWRGQEGEAFF. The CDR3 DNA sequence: TGTGCCTGGAGGGGACAGGAGGGGGAAGCTTTCTTT.